This T cell receptor (beta chain) was recovered during a study of blood T cell repertoires in COVID-19. At the level of the study: Acute and convalescent COVID-19 specimens originated in the United States, Italy and Spain. T cells, B-cell-depleted T cells, or PBMCs supplied cDNA or gDNA.

Seattle researchers signed up patients amid active infection and tracked them longitudinally. The ends were cut back, 3 bases at V and 14 bases at J, with 11 bases in the middle. CDR1 and CDR2 (germline): WSHSY, SAAADI. This CDR3 region has 12 residues. Study processing details: Reference gene primer amplification in the assay estimated nucleated cell counts. The protocol was immunoSEQ multiplex PCR, while the TCRdb copy is restricted to in-frame clones and leaves out a portion. D and trimming were read from the DNA, whereas the V and J calls and clone size are those reported in that table. The sample lists over 100,000 clones, roughly 87% occurring once.

The chain recombines TRBV10-2 with TRBJ1-6, with D possibly matching TRBD1 (5 bases). The receptor was derived from a woman in her 50s with COVID-19, enrolled during active disease. The sequenced material came from peripheral blood. CDR3: CASSEGERTLHF. The DNA of the CDR3 is TGCGCCAGCAGTGAAGGGGAAAGGACCCTCCACTTT.